This T cell receptor (beta chain) emerged from a study of CXCR3-negative and CXCR3-positive naive CD8 T cells (dated by TCRdb to the late 2010s). Describing the broader study: In total, roughly 150 million TRB reads were obtained, or roughly 1.5 +/- 0.3 million reads per library. The diversity and physicochemical repertoire analyses included 11 donors pooled from two independent experiments. TRBV-TRBJ cluster analysis included naive subsets from a handful of donors and memory cells from 3 donors. Results and caveats for the whole study, not just this receptor: CXCR3 expression partially decreased after cryopreservation, so most assays used freshly isolated PBMCs. Naive CXCR3-negative and CXCR3-positive cells from the same donor showed similar TRBV-TRBJ usage, whereas memory cells showed distinct patterns. Because surface CD5, which is linked to self-reactivity in mice, was comparable between the naive subsets, TCR interaction strength was also inferred from TRB CDR3 physicochemical properties. Comparably high repertoire diversity was found in both naive subsets, whereas much lower repertoire diversity was found in memory CD8+ T cells.

For each CD8+ T cell subset, flow sorting was done in triplicate, and roughly 330,000 cells per subset went directly into RLT lysis buffer. Peripheral blood mononuclear cells were isolated from buffy coats by standard density gradient centrifugation. Total RNA was extracted from sorted cells with an RNeasy Mini Kit. Concerning this clonotype: It lacks a known antigen.

The germline V gene yields SQVTM for CDR1 and ANQGSEA for CDR2. The CDR3 sequence holds 14 residues, the cysteine and phenylalanine included. A DNA sequence was not provided. TCRdb names NextSeq 550 as the instrument used. The Human TCR Profiling Kit (MiLaboratory) was used to make UMI-labeled 5' RACE TRB cDNA libraries. cDNA synthesis used the entire amount of extracted RNA, and PCR amplification then used the entire amount of cDNA produced. Libraries were prepared in parallel with an identical number of PCR cycles. Per the authors' processing: MIGEC and MiXCR extracted about 50,000 +/- 10,000 unique UMI-labeled TRB cDNA molecules per library, requiring at least two reads per UMI. On average, about 40,000 +/- 10,000 functional in-frame TRB CDR3 nucleotide clonotypes lacking stop codons were found per library. Diversity metrics, including normalized Shannon-Wiener and Chao1, were computed in VDJtools after downsampling to 5000 UMI-labeled TRB molecules per sample. VDJtools was used to calculate clonotype-size-weighted physicochemical properties of the central five CDR3 residues, namely interaction energy, strength, volume and Kidera factor 4. Following reprocessing of the reads by TCRdb, the data hold one row per CDR3 protein sequence and no DNA is available. The V and J calls here are based on TCRdb, not the publication. The sample table on file contains approximately 49,000 distinct CDR3 sequences. In total, the top ten clones hold roughly 15% of the sample.

This receptor was obtained from a human donor in good health. Some clones in this sample may be carry-over from other donors' samples. Source material: memory CD8+ T cells from blood. Interpreted using the paper, the cell subset or site label stands for: conventional CD8+ memory T cells (TMEM), sorted as controls. The chain joins TRBV29-1 to TRBJ2-7; no DNA is available, so the TRBD1 call from TCRdb remains unchecked. CDR3 loop: CSVEADRVGFEQYF.